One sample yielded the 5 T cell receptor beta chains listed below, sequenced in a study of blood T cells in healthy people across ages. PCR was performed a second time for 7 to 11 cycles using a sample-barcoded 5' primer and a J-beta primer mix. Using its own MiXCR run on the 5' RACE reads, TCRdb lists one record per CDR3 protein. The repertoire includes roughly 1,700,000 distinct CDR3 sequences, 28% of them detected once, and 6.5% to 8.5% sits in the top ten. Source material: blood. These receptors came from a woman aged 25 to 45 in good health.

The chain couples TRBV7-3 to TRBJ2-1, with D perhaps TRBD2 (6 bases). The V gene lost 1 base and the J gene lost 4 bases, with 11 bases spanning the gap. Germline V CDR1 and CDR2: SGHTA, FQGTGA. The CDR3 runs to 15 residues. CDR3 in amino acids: CASSLRGDLYNEQFF. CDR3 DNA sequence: TGTGCCAGCAGCTTAAGGGGGGACCTTTACAATGAGCAGTTCTTC.

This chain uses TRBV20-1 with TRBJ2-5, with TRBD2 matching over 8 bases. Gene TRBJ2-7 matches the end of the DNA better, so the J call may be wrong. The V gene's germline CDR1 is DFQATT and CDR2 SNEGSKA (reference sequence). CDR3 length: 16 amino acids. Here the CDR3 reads CSAQEVVRGGWYEQYF. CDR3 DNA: TGCAGTGCCCAAGAGGTGGTACGGGGGGGGTGGTACGAGCAGTACTTC.

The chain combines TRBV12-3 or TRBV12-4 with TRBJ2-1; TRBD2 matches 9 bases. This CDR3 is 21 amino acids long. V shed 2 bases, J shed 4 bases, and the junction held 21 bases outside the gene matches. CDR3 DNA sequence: TGTGCCAGCAGTTTACGGCTAAGTCGGGGGACGACTAGCGGACTTTACAATGAGCAGTTCTTC. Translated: CASSLRLSRGTTSGLYNEQFF.

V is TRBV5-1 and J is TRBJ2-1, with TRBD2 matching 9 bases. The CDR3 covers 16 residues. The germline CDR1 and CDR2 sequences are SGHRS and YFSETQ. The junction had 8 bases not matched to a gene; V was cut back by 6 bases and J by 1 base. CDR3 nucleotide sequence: TGCGCCAGCACCCCACGAGCGGGGGGTTCCTACAATGAGCAGTTCTTC. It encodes CASTPRAGGSYNEQFF. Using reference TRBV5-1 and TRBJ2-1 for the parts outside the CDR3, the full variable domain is KAGVTQTPRYLIKTRGQQVTLSCSPISGHRSVSWYQQTPGQGLQFLFEYFSETQRNKGNFPGRFSGRQFSNSRSEMNVSTLELGDSALYLCASTPRAGGSYNEQFFGPGTRLTVL.

DNA for the CDR3: TGTGCCAGCAGTTACTCGGCAGGGATGGGCGACAATCAGCCCCAGCATTTT. As protein: CASSYSAGMGDNQPQHF. The chain uses TRBV6-2 or TRBV6-3 and TRBJ1-5, with D possibly TRBD1 on 5 matching bases. CDR1 is MNHEY and CDR2 is SVGEGT in the germline V gene. The CDR3 loop spans 17 amino acids. V lost 0 bases and J 3 bases, leaving 15 bases between the germline ends.